Listed here are 27 T cell receptor beta chains from one sample, sequenced in a study of cytomegalovirus exposure and HLA in healthy donors. PCR involved 60 Vbeta and 13 Jbeta primers. Repertoires were generated with immunoSEQ multiplex PCR, while TCRdb's copy carries only in-frame clones and drops some. The table records around 150,000 clones, roughly three quarters of them present only once. The source material was PBMCs. These TCRs come from a man aged 25 to 40 in good health and CMV-seronegative.

The rearrangement uses TRBV5-1 and TRBJ1-4, with D possibly TRBD1 on 6 matching bases. The CDR3 runs 13 residues. Trimming removed 2 bases at V and 11 bases at J, with 13 bases between. Germline lookup yields CDR1 SGHRS and CDR2 YFSETQ. The chain's CDR3 is CASSFEQGEKLFF. Here the CDR3 DNA reads TGCGCCAGCAGCTTTGAACAGGGAGAGAAACTGTTTTTT.

V and J are TRBV5-1 and TRBJ2-7, with 8 positions matching TRBD1. Per the germline V gene, CDR1 is SGHRS and CDR2 is YFSETQ. The CDR3 extends over 15 amino acids. The V gene end was trimmed by 0 bases and the J gene end by 6 bases; junction bases not matched to a gene: 8. The DNA of the CDR3 is TGCGCCAGCAGCTTGGCCGGTGACAGGGGTTTCGAGCAGTACTTC. Its protein is CASSLAGDRGFEQYF.

This sequence joins TRBV19 and TRBJ1-5, with TRBD1 as a possible D gene (5 bases). V shed 7 bases and J shed 6 bases, with 22 bases lying between them. Germline lookup yields CDR1 LNHDA and CDR2 SQIVND (reference sequence). The CDR3 is 16 amino acids. Written as DNA, the CDR3 is TGTGCCAGTAAAGCCACAAATGAGCAGGGAAGTCAGCCCCAGCATTTT. Translation: CASKATNEQGSQPQHF.

Worth noting for this clone: The junction departs from germline at one end; a sequencing error may be responsible. The chain links TRBV6-4 to TRBJ2-3; 8 bases agree with TRBD1. This CDR3 spans 16 amino acids. Germline CDR1 and CDR2: MRHNA and SNTAGT. This CDR3 is CASSASPGQGSDAQYF. The CDR3 DNA follows: TGTGCCAGCAGTGCGTCCCCTGGACAGGGTTCAGATGCGCAGTATTTT.

The chain uses TRBV11-2 and TRBJ2-5; weak D call: TRBD2 (6 bases). Germline CDR1 and CDR2: SGHAT and FQNNGV. Trimming shortened V by 4 bases and J by 1 base, and 13 bases separated the two germline ends. The CDR3 is made up of 15 amino acids. CDR3: CASSSPAEGQETQYF. For the CDR3, the DNA is TGTGCCAGCAGCTCCCCGGCGGAGGGCCAAGAGACCCAGTACTTC.

The chain is built from TRBV7-6 and TRBJ2-1; 13 nucleotides match TRBD2. This CDR3 region has 18 residues. Trimming took 3 bases from V and 5 from J; bases not matched to a gene: 10. The germline CDR1 and CDR2 sequences are SGHVS and FNYEAQ. CDR3 sequence reads: CASSLGLAGSGRHNEQFF. In DNA form, the CDR3 reads TGTGCCAGCAGCTTGGGACTAGCGGGATCCGGCCGTCACAATGAGCAGTTCTTC. The variable domain in full, completed from reference TRBV7-6 and TRBJ2-1, reads GAGVSQSPRYKVTKRGQDVALRCDPISGHVSLYWYRQALGQGPEFLTYFNYEAQQDKSGLPNDRFSAERPEGSISTLTIQRTEQRDSAMYRCASSLGLAGSGRHNEQFFGPGTRLTVL.

The chain is built from TRBV27 and TRBJ1-5; the D gene is possibly TRBD1 (6 bases). V lost 3 bases and J 2 bases, leaving 17 bases between the germline ends. This CDR3 contains 17 residues. Germline V gene sequence: CDR1 MNHEY, CDR2 SMNVEV (reference sequence). The CDR3 nucleotides are TGTGCCAGCAGTTTCTCGAGCGGGGGGCATGGCAATCAGCCCCAGCATTTT. The encoded protein is CASSFSSGGHGNQPQHF.

J is TRBJ2-5 and V is TRBV6-1; TRBD2 might be the D (6 bases). There are 15 residues in the CDR3. The V and J ends lost 3 bases and 3 bases respectively, with 14 bases between them. CDR1 is MNHNS, CDR2 SASEGT, per germline. Written as DNA, the CDR3 is TGTGCCAGCAGTGATGTGGTGGTAGCGGAAGAGACCCAGTACTTC. Encoded protein: CASSDVVVAEETQYF.

V is TRBV6-5 and J is TRBJ2-1; possibly TRBD1 for D (5 bases). Trimming took 6 bases from V and 7 from J, leaving 16 bases between them. In germline, CDR1 is MNHEY, CDR2 SVGAGI. The CDR3 has 14 residues. The CDR3 loop reads CASSALVGRNEQFF. Here the CDR3 DNA reads TGTGCCAGCAGCGCCCTGGTGGGGCGGAATGAGCAGTTCTTC.

The table lists this clone with many counts. The same CDR3 arises from other DNA sequences in this sample as well. J is TRBJ2-1 and V is TRBV6-4; TRBD2 agrees at 9 bases. This CDR3 comprises 15 residues. The J segment lost 4 bases and the V segment lost 0 bases, leaving 1 base of the junction unmatched. The germline CDR1 and CDR2 sequences are MRHNA and SNTAGT. The CDR3 DNA follows: TGTGCCAGCAGTGACTCTAGCGGGAGTTACAATGAGCAGTTCTTC. The encoded protein is CASSDSSGSYNEQFF.

The chain has TRBV5-6 and TRBJ1-5; D remains ambiguous. Germline V lookup: CDR1 SGHDT, CDR2 YYEEEE. Deletions cut 0 bases from V and 0 bases from J, with 7 bases between. The CDR3 loop spans 15 amino acids. The CDR3 DNA is TGTGCCAGCAGCTTGGGGCAGAATAGCAATCAGCCCCAGCATTTT. This codes for CASSLGQNSNQPQHF.

This clone has just a few counts. V usage is TRBV30 and J usage is TRBJ2-7, with 7 bases that match TRBD1. Trimming took 3 bases from V and 5 from J; bases not matched to a gene: 4. Per the germline V gene, CDR1 is GTSNPN and CDR2 is SVGIG (reference sequence). This CDR3 has 12 residues. For the CDR3, the DNA is TGTGCCTGGAGCAATACAGGGGACGAGCAGTACTTC. Protein sequence: CAWSNTGDEQYF.

The rearrangement links TRBV6-1 to TRBJ2-5; D is undetermined. CDR1 MNHNS and CDR2 SASEGT come from the germline V gene. Deletions cut 7 bases from V and 2 bases from J, with 17 bases between. CDR3 size: 15 residues. CDR3 coding DNA: TGTGCCAGCACGTACCAGAGACATTTACAAGAGACCCAGTACTTC. It encodes CASTYQRHLQETQYF.

CDR3 residues: CATSRDGATISTYEQYF. In DNA, the CDR3 is TGTGCCACCAGCAGAGACGGCGCCACTATATCAACCTACGAGCAGTACTTC. This chain joins TRBV15 and TRBJ2-7, with unresolved D. Deletions cut 0 bases from V and 2 bases from J, with 17 bases between. The CDR3 covers 17 residues. CDR1 is LNHNV and CDR2 is YYDKDF in the germline V gene (reference sequence).

The chain has TRBV7-2 and TRBJ2-1; possible D gene TRBD2, 5 bases. Trimming removed 0 bases at V and 10 bases at J, with 10 bases between. This CDR3 is 13 amino acids long. The germline V gene has CDR1 SGHTA and CDR2 FQGNSA. CDR3 in DNA: TGTGCCAGCAGCTTAGCGGTGGAGCGGGAGCAGTTCTTC. It encodes CASSLAVEREQFF.

The chain joins TRBV7-9 to TRBJ1-4, with 8 bases fitting TRBD1. Germline loops: CDR1 SEHNR, CDR2 FQNEAQ (reference sequence). V dropped 5 bases and J dropped 4; count of bases not matched to a gene: 6. The CDR3 sequence is 15 residues long. The CDR3: CASSRTGSNNEKLFF. The CDR3 bases are TGTGCCAGCAGCCGGACAGGGTCTAATAATGAAAAACTGTTTTTT.

V and J are TRBV19 and TRBJ1-1; D unresolved. CDR1 LNHDA and CDR2 SQIVND come from the germline V gene (reference sequence). V was cut by 7 bases and J by 7 bases, with 13 bases left in between. CDR3 length equals 12 residues. CDR3 sequence: CASNSGTIEAFF. CDR3 in DNA: TGTGCCAGTAACTCAGGCACCATTGAAGCTTTCTTT.

This clone came up once. The chain has TRBV18 and TRBJ2-7; D may be TRBD2 (6 bases). The CDR3 consists of 15 residues. V was pared by 2 bases and J by 0 bases, with 11 bases between. Per the germline V gene, CDR1 is KGHSH and CDR2 is LQKENI. CDR3 sequence (DNA): TGTGCCAGCTCACCAGGGGGGACCAGCTCCTACGAGCAGTACTTC. It codes for CASSPGGTSSYEQYF.

The chain links TRBV14 to TRBJ2-3, with D unresolved. In germline, CDR1 is SGHDN, CDR2 FVKESK. The CDR3 is made up of 12 amino acids. V lost 7 bases and J 4 bases, leaving 9 bases between the germline ends. The chain's CDR3 is CASNQHADTQYF. The DNA for the CDR3 is TGTGCCAGCAATCAACACGCAGATACGCAGTATTTT.

This clone has a handful of counts. CDR3 bases: TGTGCCAGCAGCTTCCGCAACAGGGGGCCGACGAACACCGGGGAGCTGTTTTTT. Translation: CASSFRNRGPTNTGELFF. This chain uses TRBV7-8 with TRBJ2-2; 9 bases agree with TRBD1. The trim removed 3 bases at V and 0 bases at J, leaving 8 bases unmatched. CDR1 is SGHVS and CDR2 is FQNEAQ in the germline V gene. The CDR3 runs to 18 residues.

The chain has TRBV4-1 and TRBJ1-5; D gene uncertain. CDR1 is MGHRA and CDR2 is YSYEKL in the germline V gene. Trimming pared 2 bases from V and 4 bases from J, leaving 9 bases between. The CDR3 extends over 14 amino acids. The CDR3 nucleotides are TGCGCCAGCAGCCAAATGCCGGGAAATCAGCCCCAGCATTTT. It is translated as CASSQMPGNQPQHF.

The chain links TRBV5-6 to TRBJ2-5, with 8 nucleotides matching TRBD1. Trimming at V came to 3 bases and at J to 3 bases, leaving 7 bases not matched to a gene. The CDR3 consists of 15 residues. Germline V lookup: CDR1 SGHDT, CDR2 YYEEEE. CDR3 coding DNA: TGTGCCAGCAGCTCCTTGACAGGGGTGAAAGAGACCCAGTACTTC. Its translation is CASSSLTGVKETQYF.

The genes are TRBV5-1 and TRBJ2-2, with 8 bases aligning to TRBD2. CDR3 length equals 15 residues. After removal of 4 bases from V and 5 bases from J, the junction contained 7 bases not matched to a gene. Germline CDR1 SGHRS, CDR2 YFSETQ. The CDR3 DNA reads TGCGCCAGCAGCCGAGGGGCGGGAGGTACCGGGGAGCTGTTTTTT. Protein: CASSRGAGGTGELFF. Full variable domain (rest looked up from reference TRBV5-1 and TRBJ2-2): KAGVTQTPRYLIKTRGQQVTLSCSPISGHRSVSWYQQTPGQGLQFLFEYFSETQRNKGNFPGRFSGRQFSNSRSEMNVSTLELGDSALYLCASSRGAGGTGELFFGEGSRLTVL.

The sample holds one count of this clone. This chain connects TRBV7-9 to TRBJ1-5; 8 nucleotides align to TRBD1. The CDR3 sequence is 16 residues long. Germline CDR1 SEHNR, CDR2 FQNEAQ (reference sequence). V lost 5 bases to trimming and J lost 1 base; unmatched junction nucleotides: 7. The CDR3 here is CASSNGQGESNQPQHF. The CDR3 region has the DNA TGTGCCAGCAGCAACGGACAGGGCGAGAGCAATCAGCCCCAGCATTTT.

The chain carries TRBV7-9 and TRBJ2-1; 7 positions match TRBD1. CDR1 is SEHNR, CDR2 FQNEAQ, per germline (reference sequence). V shed 4 bases, J shed 6 bases, and the junction held 9 bases outside the gene matches. The CDR3 covers 15 residues. This CDR3 reads CASSSDPGQLNEQFF. In nucleotides, the CDR3 is TGTGCCAGCAGCTCTGACCCGGGACAGCTCAATGAGCAGTTCTTC.

The chain links TRBV10-3 to TRBJ2-5; 7 positions agree with TRBD2. The CDR3 has 14 residues. Germline V gene lookup returns CDR1 ENHRY and CDR2 SYGVKD. V was pared by 1 base and J by 5 bases, with 4 bases of the junction left unmatched. The CDR3 loop reads CAISELTSLETQYF. The CDR3 bases are TGTGCCATCAGTGAGTTGACTAGCCTCGAGACCCAGTACTTC.

The genes are TRBV18 and TRBJ2-7, with 10 bases fitting TRBD2. Germline CDR1 is KGHSH and CDR2 is LQKENI. The CDR3 is made up of 14 amino acids. Unmatched junction bases numbered 6, after V lost 6 bases and J lost 4 bases. The CDR3 region is CASSRTSGDYEQYF. CDR3 nucleotides: TGTGCCAGCTCCCGGACTAGCGGAGATTACGAGCAGTACTTC.